Sequencing of this T cell receptor beta chain was carried out in a study of cytomegalovirus exposure and HLA in healthy donors. Worth noting for this clone: Its target is not known.

The PCR was carried out with 60 Vbeta primers and 13 Jbeta primers. Clones were sequenced by immunoSEQ multiplex PCR, and TCRdb holds only the in-frame ones, with some missing. The data hold about 160,000 clones, with roughly 82% observed a single time. CDR3 size: 13 residues. The germline V gene has CDR1 SGHDT and CDR2 YYEEEE. V lost 7 bases to trimming and J lost 5 bases, with 12 bases between them. Whole-study findings and limits: Relative to equally common others, HLA-associated TCR beta chains showed greater clonal expansion in a later analysis. Prediction of most subjects' HLA-A and HLA-B alleles by TCR beta sequences was reportedly accurate. Common viral pathogens were later found to be apparently linked to several of the most significant clusters. Excluded: some indistinguishable V segments such as TRBV6-2 and TRBV6-3.

The J gene is TRBJ1-4, the V gene TRBV5-6; D not resolved. The TCR comes from a man aged 50-60 years in good health and CMV-seropositive. Sequences were obtained from PBMCs. CDR3: CASSNRVNEKLFF. The CDR3 nucleotides read TGTGCCAGCTCCAACCGGGTAAATGAAAAACTGTTTTTT.